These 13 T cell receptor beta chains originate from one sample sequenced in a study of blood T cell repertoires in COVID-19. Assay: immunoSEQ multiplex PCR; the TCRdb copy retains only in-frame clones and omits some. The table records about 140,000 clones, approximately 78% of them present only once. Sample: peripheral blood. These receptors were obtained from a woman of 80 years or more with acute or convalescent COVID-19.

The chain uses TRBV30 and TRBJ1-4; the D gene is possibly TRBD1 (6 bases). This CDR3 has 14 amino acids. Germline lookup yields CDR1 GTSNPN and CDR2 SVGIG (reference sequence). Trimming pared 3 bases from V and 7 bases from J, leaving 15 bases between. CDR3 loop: CAWSRGGGREKLFF. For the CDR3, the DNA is TGTGCCTGGAGCCGAGGGGGGGGTCGTGAAAAACTGTTTTTT.

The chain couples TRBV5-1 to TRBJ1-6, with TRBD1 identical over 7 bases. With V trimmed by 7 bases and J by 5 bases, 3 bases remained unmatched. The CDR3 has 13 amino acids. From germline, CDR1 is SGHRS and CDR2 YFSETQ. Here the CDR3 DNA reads TGCGCCAGCTCGGGACAGAATAATTCACCCCTCCACTTT. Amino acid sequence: CASSGQNNSPLHF.

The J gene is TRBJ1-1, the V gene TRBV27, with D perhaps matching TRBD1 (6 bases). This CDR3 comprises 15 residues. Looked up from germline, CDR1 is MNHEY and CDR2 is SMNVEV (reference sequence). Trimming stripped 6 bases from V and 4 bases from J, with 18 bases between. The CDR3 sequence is CASSTRQDSPTEAFF. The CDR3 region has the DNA TGTGCCAGCAGCACCCGACAGGATAGTCCCACTGAAGCTTTCTTT.

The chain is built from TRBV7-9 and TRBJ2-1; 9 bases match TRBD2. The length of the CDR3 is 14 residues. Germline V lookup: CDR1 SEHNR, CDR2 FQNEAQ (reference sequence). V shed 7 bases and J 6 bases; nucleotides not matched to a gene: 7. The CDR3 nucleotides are TGTGCCAGCACCTCGCGGGGGGGCGGCAATGAGCAGTTCTTC. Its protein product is CASTSRGGGNEQFF.

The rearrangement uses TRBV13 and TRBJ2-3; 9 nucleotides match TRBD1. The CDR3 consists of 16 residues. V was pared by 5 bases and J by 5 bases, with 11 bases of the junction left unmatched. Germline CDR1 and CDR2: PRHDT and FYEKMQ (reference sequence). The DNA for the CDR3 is TGTGCCAGCAGCCCCTTTTACAGGGGGCAAGGAGATACGCAGTATTTT. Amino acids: CASSPFYRGQGDTQYF.

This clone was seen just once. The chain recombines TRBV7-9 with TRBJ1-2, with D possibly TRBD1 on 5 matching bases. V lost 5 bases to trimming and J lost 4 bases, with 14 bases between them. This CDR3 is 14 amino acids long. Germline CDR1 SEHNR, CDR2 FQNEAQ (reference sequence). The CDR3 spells CASSPDGHLYGYTF. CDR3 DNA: TGTGCCAGCAGCCCGGACGGACACCTCTATGGCTACACCTTC.

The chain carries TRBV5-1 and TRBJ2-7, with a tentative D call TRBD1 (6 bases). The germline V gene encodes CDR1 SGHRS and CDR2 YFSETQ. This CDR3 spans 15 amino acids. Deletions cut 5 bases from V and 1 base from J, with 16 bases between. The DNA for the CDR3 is TGCGCCAGCAGAGGGGGAGAGGGTAGGTCCTACGAGCAGTACTTC. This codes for CASRGGEGRSYEQYF.

As DNA, the CDR3 is TGTGCCAGCAGTTTAATAGGGGCCTGGGGTGGCTACACCTTC. Encoded protein: CASSLIGAWGGYTF. The chain employs TRBV27 and TRBJ1-2, with a tentative D call TRBD1 (5 bases). The germline V gene encodes CDR1 MNHEY and CDR2 SMNVEV (reference sequence). V lost 2 bases to trimming and J lost 7 bases, with 14 bases between them. The CDR3 has 14 residues.

CDR3 sequence: CASSLGQDGEAFF. The CDR3 DNA follows: TGTGCCAGCAGCTTGGGACAAGATGGTGAAGCTTTCTTT. The chain recombines TRBV12-3 or TRBV12-4 with TRBJ1-1, with TRBD1 as a possible D gene (6 bases). V was shortened by 6 bases and J by 7 bases, with 15 bases between the two germline ends. CDR3 length equals 13 residues.

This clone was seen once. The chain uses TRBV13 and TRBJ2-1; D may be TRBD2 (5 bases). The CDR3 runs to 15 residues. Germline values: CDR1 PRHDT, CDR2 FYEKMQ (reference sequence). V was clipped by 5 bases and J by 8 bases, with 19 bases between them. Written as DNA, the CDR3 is TGTGCCAGCAGCCTTCCGAGGGAAGCGCACCATGAGCAGTTCTTC. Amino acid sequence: CASSLPREAHHEQFF.

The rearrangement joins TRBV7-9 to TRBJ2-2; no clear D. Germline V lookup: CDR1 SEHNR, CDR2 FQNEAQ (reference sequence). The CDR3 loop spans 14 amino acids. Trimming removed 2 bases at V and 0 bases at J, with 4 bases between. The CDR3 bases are TGTGCCAGCAGCTTACCCGCGAACACCGGGGAGCTGTTTTTT. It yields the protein CASSLPANTGELFF.

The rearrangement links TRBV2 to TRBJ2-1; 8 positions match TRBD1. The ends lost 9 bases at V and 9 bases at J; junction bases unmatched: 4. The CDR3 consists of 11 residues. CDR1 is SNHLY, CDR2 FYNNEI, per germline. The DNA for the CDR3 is TGTGCCAGTGGACAGGGAGGTGAGCAGTTCTTC. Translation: CASGQGGEQFF. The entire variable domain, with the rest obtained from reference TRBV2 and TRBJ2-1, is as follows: EPEVTQTPSHQVTQMGQEVILRCVPISNHLYFYWYRQILGQKVEFLVSFYNNEISEKSEIFDDQFSVERPDGSNFTLKIRSTKLEDSAMYFCASGQGGEQFFGPGTRLTVL.

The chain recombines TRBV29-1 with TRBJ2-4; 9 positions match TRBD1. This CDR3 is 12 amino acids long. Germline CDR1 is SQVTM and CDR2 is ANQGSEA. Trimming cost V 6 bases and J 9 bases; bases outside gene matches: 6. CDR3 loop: CSVRTGVPIQYF. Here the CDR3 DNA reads TGCAGCGTGAGGACAGGGGTTCCCATTCAGTACTTC.